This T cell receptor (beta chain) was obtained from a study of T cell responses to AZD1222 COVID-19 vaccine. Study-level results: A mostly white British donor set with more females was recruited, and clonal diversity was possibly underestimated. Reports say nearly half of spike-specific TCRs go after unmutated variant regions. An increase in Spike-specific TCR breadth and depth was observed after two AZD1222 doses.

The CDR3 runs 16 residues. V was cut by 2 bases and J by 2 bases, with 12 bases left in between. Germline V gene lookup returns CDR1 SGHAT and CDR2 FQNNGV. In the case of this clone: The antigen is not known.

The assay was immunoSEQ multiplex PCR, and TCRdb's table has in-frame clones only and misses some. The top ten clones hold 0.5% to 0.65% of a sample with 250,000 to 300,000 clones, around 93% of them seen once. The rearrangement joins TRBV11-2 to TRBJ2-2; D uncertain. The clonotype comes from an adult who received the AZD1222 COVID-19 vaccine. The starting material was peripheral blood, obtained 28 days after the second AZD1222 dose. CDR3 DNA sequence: TGTGCCAGCAGCTTAAAGTTGGGGTCCAACACCGGGGAGCTGTTTTTT. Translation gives CASSLKLGSNTGELFF.